Below are 22 T cell receptor beta chains sequenced from a single sample in a study of radiotherapy plus CTLA-4 blockade in lung cancer. Method: immunoSEQ multiplex PCR; TCRdb's copy keeps in-frame clones and lacks some. The sample includes 120,000 or so clones, 78% of them seen just once. Material: peripheral blood, obtained from a patient treated with radiotherapy plus ipilimumab. These receptors all stem from a human donor with non-small cell lung cancer who had a partial response to radiotherapy plus ipilimumab.

This clone was recorded a few times. V gene TRBV7-9 combines with J gene TRBJ1-4; no definite D call. The CDR3 runs to 15 residues. In germline, CDR1 is SEHNR, CDR2 FQNEAQ (reference sequence). Trimming took 1 base from V and 8 from J, leaving 14 bases between them. The CDR3 region is CASSLVTVAGEKLFF. DNA for the CDR3: TGTGCCAGCAGCTTAGTCACAGTCGCCGGCGAAAAACTGTTTTTT. The full variable domain, completed using reference TRBV7-9 and TRBJ1-4, is DTGVSQNPRHKITKRGQNVTFRCDPISEHNRLYWYRQTLGQGPEFLTYFQNEAQLEKSRLLSDRFSAERPKGSFSTLEIQRTEQGDSAMYLCASSLVTVAGEKLFFGSGTQLSVL.

The genes are TRBV7-2 and TRBJ1-4; 7 bases align to TRBD1. V shed 4 bases, J shed 4 bases, and the junction held 9 bases outside the gene matches. Germline V gene data show CDR1 as SGHTA and CDR2 as FQGNSA. The CDR3 runs 16 residues. Here the CDR3 reads CASSSLATGDNEKLFF. The CDR3 nucleotides are TGTGCCAGCAGCTCCCTAGCTACAGGGGATAATGAAAAACTGTTTTTT.

This clone was found once. The rearrangement joins TRBV5-4 to TRBJ1-2; D uncertain. The length of the CDR3 is 12 residues. Trimming cost V 1 base and J 4 bases, with 5 bases left between them. Looked up from germline, CDR1 is SGHNT and CDR2 is YYREEE (reference sequence). DNA for the CDR3: TGTGCCAGCAGCTTGAGAGGCTATGGCTACACCTTC. Amino acid sequence: CASSLRGYGYTF.

This clone was seen only a few times. The chain has TRBV11-2 and TRBJ1-5; no clear D. Trimming cost V 4 bases and J 7 bases, with 11 bases left between them. The CDR3 contains 13 residues. Germline assignment: CDR1 SGHAT and CDR2 FQNNGV. The CDR3 DNA reads as TGTGCCAGCAGCTCCTCGGTCAGGCAGCCCCAGCATTTT. Its translation: CASSSSVRQPQHF.

The V gene is TRBV5-4, the J gene TRBJ1-2; no clear D. The V gene's germline CDR1 is SGHNT and CDR2 YYREEE (reference sequence). The V end lost 9 bases, the J end lost 4 bases, and 19 bases lay between the germline ends. This CDR3 region has 14 residues. The CDR3 sequence: CATSELVDSYGYTF. The CDR3 bases are TGTGCCACTTCAGAACTGGTAGACTCCTATGGCTACACCTTC.

This clone was detected only a few times. The chain combines TRBV5-4 with TRBJ1-3; D not certain. Germline CDR1 SGHNT, CDR2 YYREEE (reference sequence). The CDR3 totals 15 residues. Between the trimmed V and J ends, which lost 4 bases and 0 bases, there was a span of 11 bases. CDR3 sequence (DNA): TGTGCCAGCAGCCGATTCAGTGGCTCTGGAAACACCATATATTTT. It translates to CASSRFSGSGNTIYF.

The chain uses TRBV19 and TRBJ1-1; maybe TRBD1 (5 bases). In germline, CDR1 is LNHDA, CDR2 SQIVND (reference sequence). The CDR3 spans 14 residues. V was trimmed by 6 bases and J by 0 bases, leaving 11 bases between them. The CDR3 region has the DNA TGTGCCAGTAGCCTTTTAGGGGTGAACACTGAAGCTTTCTTT. Translating it yields CASSLLGVNTEAFF.

The V gene is TRBV28, the J gene TRBJ1-5; possible D gene TRBD1, 6 bases. CDR1 MDHEN and CDR2 SYDVKM come from the germline V gene. V was clipped by 1 base and J by 3 bases, with 10 bases between them. The CDR3 spans 15 residues. This chain's CDR3 is CASSLFPGDNQPQHF. The CDR3 DNA reads TGTGCCAGCAGTTTATTTCCAGGGGACAATCAGCCCCAGCATTTT.

The chain carries TRBV7-8 and TRBJ1-4, with D perhaps TRBD1 (6 bases). In germline, CDR1 is SGHVS, CDR2 FQNEAQ. V dropped 6 bases and J dropped 7 bases, with 15 bases sitting between them. The CDR3 consists of 14 residues. In nucleotides, the CDR3 is TGTGCCAGCAGTCTACAGGGAGCCGGTGAAAAACTGTTTTTT. Translating gives CASSLQGAGEKLFF.

CDR3 nucleotide sequence: TGTGCCAGCAGCTTAGAGCAGGGTAAAGGAAGGGTAGCTTTCTTT. It yields the protein CASSLEQGKGRVAFF. This chain links TRBV7-9 with TRBJ1-1; tentative D call: TRBD1 (5 bases). Germline V gene sequence: CDR1 SEHNR, CDR2 FQNEAQ (reference sequence). The CDR3 has 15 amino acids. Trimming took off 1 base at V and 10 bases at J, with 19 bases between the two ends.

The gene calls are TRBV5-6 and TRBJ2-7, with 7 bases matching TRBD1. The germline CDR1 and CDR2 sequences are SGHDT and YYEEEE. V gave up 0 bases and J gave up 8 bases; unmatched junction bases: 2. The CDR3 runs to 12 residues. The DNA of the CDR3 is TGTGCCAGCAGCTTGGGACAGGGTAAGCAGTACGTC. It codes for CASSLGQGKQYV.

In DNA, the CDR3 is TGTGCCAGCAGCCGGACTAGCGGATCGCAGTATTTT. It encodes CASSRTSGSQYF. The V and J genes are TRBV7-8 and TRBJ2-3; 10 nucleotides match TRBD2. The V and J ends lost 5 bases and 10 bases, in that order; junction bases with no gene match: 3. Looked up from germline, CDR1 is SGHVS and CDR2 is FQNEAQ. This CDR3 is built from 12 residues.

The chain uses TRBV14 and TRBJ1-1; 8 bases agree with TRBD1. Trimming removed 4 bases from V and 2 bases from J; junction bases left unmatched: 6. The germline CDR1 and CDR2 sequences are SGHDN and FVKESK. The CDR3 has 15 amino acids. CDR3 nucleotide sequence: TGTGCCAGCAGCCGAGGACAGGGATCAAACACTGAAGCTTTCTTT. This translates into CASSRGQGSNTEAFF.

The genes are TRBV7-9 and TRBJ2-1; 8 bases map to TRBD2. The germline V gene has CDR1 SEHNR and CDR2 FQNEAQ (reference sequence). The CDR3 runs 19 residues. V gave up 0 bases and J gave up 3 bases; unmatched junction bases: 13. Here the CDR3 reads CASSLALAGTPSLYNEQFF. DNA of the CDR3: TGTGCCAGCAGCTTAGCTTTAGCGGGAACCCCCTCCCTCTACAATGAGCAGTTCTTC.

J is TRBJ2-7 and V is TRBV6-1; D is possibly TRBD1 (6 bases). There are 16 residues in the CDR3. Per the germline V gene, CDR1 is MNHNS and CDR2 is SASEGT. V was pared by 6 bases and J by 3 bases, with 21 bases between. DNA of the CDR3: TGTGCCAGCAGCGAAACAGGGACGGCCCCGAACTACGAGCAGTACGTC. Amino acid sequence: CASSETGTAPNYEQYV.

The chain recombines TRBV7-2 with TRBJ1-1; D is perhaps TRBD1 (6 bases). V dropped 7 bases and J dropped 1 base, with 10 bases sitting between them. The CDR3 contains 13 residues. From germline, CDR1 is SGHTA and CDR2 FQGNSA. The CDR3 coding sequence is TGTGCCAGCATCAAGACAGGGAACACTGAAGCTTTCTTT. Protein sequence: CASIKTGNTEAFF.

The chain has TRBV28 and TRBJ2-3, with 10 bases fitting TRBD2. This CDR3 has 19 residues. Losses at the gene ends were 1 base for V and 8 bases for J; bases not matched to a gene: 18. In germline, CDR1 is MDHEN, CDR2 SYDVKM. CDR3 coding DNA: TGTGCCAGCAGTTTATTTCAATCTTGGGAGCGGGAGGGCGGGGGTACGCAGTATTTT. It translates to CASSLFQSWEREGGGTQYF.

The chain carries TRBV6-1 and TRBJ1-4; D gene unclear. Germline CDR1 is MNHNS and CDR2 is SASEGT. Trimming took off 7 bases at V and 8 bases at J, with 17 bases between the two ends. The CDR3 extends over 14 amino acids. The CDR3 protein is CASTQRTGSEKLFF. The CDR3 coding sequence is TGTGCCAGCACCCAGCGCACGGGATCCGAAAAACTGTTTTTT.

The chain couples TRBV11-2 to TRBJ2-5; perhaps TRBD1 as D (6 bases). Between the trimmed V and J ends, which lost 4 bases and 4 bases, there was a span of 16 bases. Germline CDR1 is SGHAT and CDR2 is FQNNGV. The CDR3 is 15 amino acids. The chain's CDR3 is CASSYTTQGRETQYF. The CDR3 DNA is TGTGCCAGCAGCTATACGACACAGGGCCGAGAGACCCAGTACTTC.

CDR3 sequence reads: CASSFRTGAHEQYV. Here the CDR3 DNA reads TGTGCCAGCAGTTTTAGGACAGGGGCCCACGAGCAGTACGTC. V gene TRBV28 combines with J gene TRBJ2-7, with 9 bases identical to TRBD1. The trim removed 3 bases at V and 5 bases at J, leaving 5 bases unmatched. Germline CDR1 is MDHEN and CDR2 is SYDVKM. The CDR3 runs to 14 residues.

This clone was counted between two and nine times. V gene TRBV7-9 combines with J gene TRBJ1-2; perhaps TRBD1 as D (5 bases). V was shortened by 3 bases and J by 4 bases, with 6 bases between the two germline ends. CDR1 is SEHNR, CDR2 FQNEAQ, per germline (reference sequence). This CDR3 is 12 amino acids long. The CDR3 DNA reads TGTGCCAGCAGCTTCGACAGCTATGGCTACACCTTC. It specifies CASSFDSYGYTF. The full variable domain, its missing parts supplied by reference TRBV7-9 and TRBJ1-2, is DTGVSQNPRHKITKRGQNVTFRCDPISEHNRLYWYRQTLGQGPEFLTYFQNEAQLEKSRLLSDRFSAERPKGSFSTLEIQRTEQGDSAMYLCASSFDSYGYTFGSGTRLTVV.

The chain combines TRBV29-1 with TRBJ1-2; D is perhaps TRBD1 (5 bases). Germline CDR1 and CDR2: SQVTM and ANQGSEA. CDR3 size: 12 residues. V was trimmed by 6 bases and J by 8 bases, leaving 16 bases between them. CDR3 sequence: CSVMGQGYGYTF. CDR3 sequence (DNA): TGCAGCGTCATGGGGCAGGGATACGGCTACACCTTC. Looking up the rest from reference TRBV29-1 and TRBJ1-2 gives the full variable domain: SAVISQKPSRDICQRGTSLTIQCQVDSQVTMMFWYRQQPGQSLTLIATANQGSEATYESGFVIDKFPISRPNLTFSTLTVSNMSPEDSSIYLCSVMGQGYGYTFGSGTRLTVV.